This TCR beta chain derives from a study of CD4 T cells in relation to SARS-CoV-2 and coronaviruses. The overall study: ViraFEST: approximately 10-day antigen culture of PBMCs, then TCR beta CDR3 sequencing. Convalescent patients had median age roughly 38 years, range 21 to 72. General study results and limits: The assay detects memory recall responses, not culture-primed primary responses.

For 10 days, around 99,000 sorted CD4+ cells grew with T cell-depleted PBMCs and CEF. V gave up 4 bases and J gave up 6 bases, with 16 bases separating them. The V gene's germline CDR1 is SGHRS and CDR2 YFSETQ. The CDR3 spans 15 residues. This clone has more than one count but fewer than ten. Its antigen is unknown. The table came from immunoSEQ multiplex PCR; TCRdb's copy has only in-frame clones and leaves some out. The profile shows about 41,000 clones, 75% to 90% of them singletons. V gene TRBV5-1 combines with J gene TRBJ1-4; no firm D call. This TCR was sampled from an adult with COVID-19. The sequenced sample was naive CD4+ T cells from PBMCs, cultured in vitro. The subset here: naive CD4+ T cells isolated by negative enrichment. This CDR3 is CASSKEVAVDEKLFF. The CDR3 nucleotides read TGCGCCAGCAGCAAGGAAGTGGCAGTCGATGAAAAACTGTTTTTT. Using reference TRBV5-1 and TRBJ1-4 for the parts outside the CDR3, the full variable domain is KAGVTQTPRYLIKTRGQQVTLSCSPISGHRSVSWYQQTPGQGLQFLFEYFSETQRNKGNFPGRFSGRQFSNSRSEMNVSTLELGDSALYLCASSKEVAVDEKLFFGSGTQLSVL.